One TCR beta chain is described in this entry. This clonotype came up many times. It lacks a known antigen. Base-call qualities are not available, and no considerably larger clone is one nucleotide away. V drops 4 bases and J drops 5 bases, leaving 8 bases in between. CDR1 and CDR2 (LGHNA, YSLEER) derive from the germline V gene. Including cysteine and phenylalanine, the CDR3 has 13 amino acids. Just CDR3 DNA is preserved here, 39 bases in frame from base 1. The data were obtained in a study of blood T cells in healthy people across ages (dated by TCRdb to about 2015). Broadly, across the study: In model experiments, roughly one uniquely barcoded TCR beta cDNA molecule per two T cells was captured by template switching. Using deep sequencing normalized with unique cDNA molecular identifiers, the study measured how TCR beta repertoire diversity changes with age. Donors were grouped into four age groups: young (average approximately 16 years), middle-aged (over 35), aged (about 59) and long-lived (about 89). To avoid experimental bias, donors of different ages were distributed randomly across sequencing lanes. The study analyzed two additional independent replicas of 1 million unique cDNA reads from the same blood draw for two donors, one aged 18 to 29 and one aged 80 or older. Findings and caveats that apply to the study as a whole: The long-lived group showed more naive CD4+ T cells, fewer expanded clones and increased TCR diversity than the aged group, suggesting age selection. Observed TCR beta diversity per million T cells fell roughly linearly with age, and a significant reduction was already apparent by age about 38. Estimates of total diversity based on one million sequenced T cells were considered lower bounds and underestimates. Conclusive comparison of naive and antigen-experienced compartments was prevented by the profiling of bulk unsorted PBMCs. The percentage of naive T cells measured by flow cytometry correlated strongly with observed TCR beta diversity. Because the CMV infection status of the donors was unknown, age-related changes in expanded clonotypes may potentially have been confounded.

Donors were 39 systemically healthy Caucasian individuals from Russia aged roughly 6 to 100 years. Roughly 9 milliliters of peripheral blood were drawn from each donor into EDTA-treated Vacutainer tubes. Ficoll-Paque density-gradient centrifugation was used to isolate PBMCs, with at least 6.5 million obtained per sample. Total RNA was extracted from PBMCs with Trizol reagent, with at least 6 micrograms obtained per sample. Naive CD45RAhigh/CD27high T cell percentages were measured by flow cytometry on a PBMC aliquot from every donor. The library relied on 5' RACE. Reads for this sample came from an Illumina HiSeq 2500. The second PCR ran for about 6 to 12 cycles and used a J-beta primer mix along with a sample-barcoded 5' primer. A unique molecular identifier was introduced onto each TCR beta cDNA molecule by a template-switch 5' adaptor carrying 12 random nucleotides. Each sample yielded at least 2.5 million CDR3-containing paired-end reads. First-strand cDNA was synthesized from all RNA with the Mint cDNA synthesis kit, primed by a TRBC-specific oligonucleotide. After uracil-DNA glycosylase treatment, a first 18-cycle PCR used universal primers M1SS and BC2_uni_R on all cDNA. In the authors' own workflow: For normalization, 1 million high-quality reads were randomly selected from each sample, with every read carrying a distinct molecular identifier. Instead of being binned into consensus sequences, reads that shared molecular identifiers were thrown out. CDR3 identification, clonotype clustering and error correction used MiTCR with a Q25 quality threshold and the strictest error-elimination algorithm. Lower-bound total TCR beta diversity was estimated with a nonparametric unseen species model using Euler transformation. TCRdb applied fastp at Q25 and MiXCR to the public reads, then kept only in-frame beta chains. Every entry covers one CDR3 protein and lists the most common genes and DNA from its rows. The V and J calls reflect TCRdb's pipeline rather than the authors' work. The sample table lists 550,000 to 800,000 distinct CDR3 sequences, 20% to 25% of them with a count of one. Together, the top ten hold more than 3% of the sample.

The clonotype originates from a man aged 65 to 79 in good health. The rearranged segments are TRBV4-3 and TRBJ2-2; the D gene is not confidently resolved. Sequenced sample: blood. CDR3 protein: CASSPVGTGELFF. The bases are TGCGCCAGCAGCCCTGTAGGAACCGGGGAGCTGTTTTTT.